This TCR beta chain comes out of a study of shared clonotypes between healthy human individuals. With respect to this clone: Its matching antigen is unknown.

J was trimmed by 3 bases and V by 5 bases; bases with no gene match: 6. CDR3 length: 15 amino acids. CDR1 is SGHTA, CDR2 FQGNSA, per germline. Unsorted PBMC contributed roughly 300 ng DNA, around 30,000 T cell genomes, to each replicate PCR. The method was immunoSEQ multiplex PCR; TCRdb's version includes in-frame clones alone and lacks a portion of them. The data hold about half a million clones, with around 77% observed a single time. Findings of the study overall: Donors were few, which limited the genetic and exposure-history diversity represented.

The rearrangement joins TRBV7-2 to TRBJ2-2; 7 bases are a match to TRBD1. The sequence was collected from a woman in her thirties or forties in good health. Some clones in this sample may be carry-over from other donors' samples. What was sequenced was PBMCs. CDR3 in DNA: TGTGCCAGCAGCCGACAGGGTTTTGACACCGGGGAGCTGTTTTTT. This encodes CASSRQGFDTGELFF.